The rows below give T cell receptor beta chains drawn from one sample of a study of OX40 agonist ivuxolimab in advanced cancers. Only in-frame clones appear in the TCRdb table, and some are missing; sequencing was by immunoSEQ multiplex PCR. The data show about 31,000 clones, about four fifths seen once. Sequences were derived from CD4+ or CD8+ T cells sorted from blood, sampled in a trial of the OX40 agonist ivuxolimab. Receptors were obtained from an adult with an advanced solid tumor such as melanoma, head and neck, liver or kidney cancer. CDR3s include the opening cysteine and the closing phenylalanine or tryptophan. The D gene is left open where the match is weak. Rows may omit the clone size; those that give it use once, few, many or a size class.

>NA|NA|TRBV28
CASTQSPNYEQYF
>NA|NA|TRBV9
CASSTADIQYF
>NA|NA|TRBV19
CASKGRAVNEKLFF
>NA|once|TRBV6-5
CASSPRISYEQYF
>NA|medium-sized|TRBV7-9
CASSLVWGEGEKLFF
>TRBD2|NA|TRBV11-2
CAVAGGAAGELFF
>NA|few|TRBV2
CASGPRHEDQPQHF
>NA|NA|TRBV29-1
CSVGERGYEQYF
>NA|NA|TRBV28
CASSSGGSNQPQHF
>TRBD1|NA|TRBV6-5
CASRSGGTSAYEQYF